These 20 T cell receptor beta chains came from one sample sequenced in a study of T cell repertoires in cytomegalovirus infection. A single record per CDR3 protein comes from TCRdb applying MiXCR to the reads. The sample has around 450,000 distinct CDR3 sequences; roughly 30% are singletons. Sequenced: PBMCs. The receptors derive from a human donor in good health (CMV status not recorded). Some clones in this sample may be carry-over from other donors' samples.

Turning to this clonotype: A much bigger clone sits one base away, suggesting this may be a read error. The chain has TRBV7-2 and TRBJ2-1; tentatively, D is TRBD1 (5 bases). The CDR3 loop spans 15 amino acids. CDR1 is SGHTA, CDR2 FQGNSA, per germline. This chain's CDR3 is CSSSFGRASYNEQFF. For the CDR3, the DNA is TGTTCCAGCAGCTTCGGCAGGGCCTCCTACAATGAGCAGTTCTTC. The full variable domain, in which reference TRBV7-2 and TRBJ2-1 provide the parts outside the CDR3, is GAGVSQSPSNKVTEKGKDVELRCDPISGHTALYWYRQSLGQGLEFLIYFQGNSAPDKSGLPSDRFSAERTGGSVSTLTIQRTQQEDSAVYLCSSSFGRASYNEQFFGPGTRLTVL.

In its sample, this clonotype was seen a few times. V gene TRBV7-2 combines with J gene TRBJ2-3; D unresolved. Per germline, CDR1 SGHTA and CDR2 FQGNSA. This CDR3 has 14 amino acids. The ends were cut back, 3 bases at V and 4 bases at J, with 11 bases in the middle. The CDR3 loop is CASSFGRSADTQYF. The CDR3 DNA is TGTGCCAGCAGCTTCGGAAGGTCCGCAGATACGCAGTATTTT.

The chain is built from TRBV9 and TRBJ1-3; tentatively, D is TRBD1 (6 bases). V was clipped by 0 bases and J by 1 base, with 11 bases between them. This CDR3 region has 16 residues. CDR1 is SGDLS and CDR2 is YYNGEE in the germline V gene. The CDR3 sequence: CASSVAPDRSGNTIYF. The CDR3 bases are TGTGCCAGCAGCGTAGCCCCCGACAGGTCTGGAAACACCATATATTTT.

Concerning this clonotype itself: This may stem from a read error, because a much larger clone lies one nucleotide away. The rearrangement uses TRBV27 and TRBJ1-1; TRBD1 aligns across 7 bases. The CDR3 sequence is 15 residues long. From germline, CDR1 is MNHEY and CDR2 SMNVEV (reference sequence). The chain's CDR3 is CATSLGRADRAEAFF. In nucleotides, the CDR3 is TGTGCCACCAGTTTAGGACGGGCCGACAGGGCTGAAGCTTTCTTT.

The CDR3 DNA sequence: TGCAGTGCTAGAGGGGGGGGCCAGAACACCGGGGAGCTGTTTTTT. Protein product: CSARGGGQNTGELFF. The V gene is TRBV20-1, the J gene TRBJ2-2; weak D call: TRBD2 (7 bases). From germline, CDR1 is DFQATT and CDR2 SNEGSKA (reference sequence). Trimming took off 1 base at V and 1 base at J, with 10 bases between the two ends. The CDR3 contains 15 residues.

This chain uses TRBV19 with TRBJ2-5; a possible D gene is TRBD2 (5 bases). This CDR3 spans 15 amino acids. Germline V lookup: CDR1 LNHDA, CDR2 SQIVND (reference sequence). Deletions cut 4 bases from V and 1 base from J, with 13 bases between. CDR3 in amino acids: CASSTPGKGQETQYF. As DNA, the CDR3 is TGTGCCAGTAGTACCCCCGGGAAAGGCCAAGAGACCCAGTACTTC.

The table lists this clonotype with a count of one. V and J are TRBV28 and TRBJ2-7; TRBD1 or TRBD2 may be the D gene (5 bases each). Trimming shortened V by 4 bases and J by 0 bases, and 13 bases separated the two germline ends. The CDR3 is 15 residues long. Germline V gene sequence: CDR1 MDHEN, CDR2 SYDVKM. CDR3 in DNA: TGTGCCAGCAGTTCCCCGGGGCCGAGCTCCTACGAGCAGTACTTC. Its protein product is CASSSPGPSSYEQYF.

This clonotype was found a few times. This chain links TRBV12-3 or TRBV12-4 with TRBJ2-5; D is undetermined. The CDR3 has 13 amino acids. V was pared by 7 bases and J by 2 bases, with 11 bases between. CDR3 bases: TGTGCCAGCACCCCGGGCCCACAAGAGACCCAGTACTTC. It is translated as CASTPGPQETQYF.

This clonotype was seen at least ten times. The rearrangement uses TRBV11-1 and TRBJ1-2; no reliable D call. With 4 bases removed from V and 2 bases from J, the gap between germline ends came to 8 bases. Per the germline V gene, CDR1 is SGHAT and CDR2 is FQDESV (reference sequence). This CDR3 has 13 amino acids. The DNA of the CDR3 is TGTGCCAGCAGCTCGAGTAGGAACTATGGCTACACCTTC. Translation: CASSSSRNYGYTF.

This clonotype was seen at least ten times. The rearrangement joins TRBV5-4 to TRBJ2-3; TRBD2 aligns across 10 bases. V lost 4 bases to trimming and J lost 0 bases; unmatched junction nucleotides: 8. Germline-derived CDR1 and CDR2 are SGHNT and YYREEE (reference sequence). This CDR3 is built from 17 residues. The CDR3 nucleotides read TGTGCCAGCAGCGGAACTAGCGGGGTACCTAGCACAGATACGCAGTATTTT. This translates into CASSGTSGVPSTDTQYF. Drawing the rest from reference TRBV5-4 and TRBJ2-3, the complete variable domain is ETGVTQSPTHLIKTRGQQVTLRCSSQSGHNTVSWYQQALGQGPQFIFQYYREEENGRGNFPPRFSGLQFPNYSSELNVNALELDDSALYLCASSGTSGVPSTDTQYFGPGTRLTVL.

As for this clonotype: A read error may explain this, as a much larger clone is one base away. This CDR3 fails to terminate in the conserved phenylalanine or tryptophan, so it likely reflects a read error. The gene calls are TRBV7-2 and TRBJ2-1; the D gene could be TRBD1 or TRBD2 (5 bases each). V dropped 5 bases and J dropped 4 bases, with 9 bases sitting between them. The germline V gene has CDR1 SGHTA and CDR2 FQGNSA. The CDR3 loop spans 13 amino acids. In DNA, the CDR3 is TGTGCCAGCAGCCGGGACGTTTACAATGAGCAGTTCTCC. This sequence encodes CASSRDVYNEQFS.

The chain combines TRBV4-2 with TRBJ1-5; 9 bases are a match to TRBD1. The germline gives CDR1 LGHNA, CDR2 YNFKEQ. The CDR3 length is 16 residues. Losses at the gene ends were 1 base for V and 2 bases for J; bases not matched to a gene: 3. Here the CDR3 DNA reads TGTGCCAGCAGCCAAGGGCGGACAGGGGGCAATCAGCCCCAGCATTTT. Translated, it gives CASSQGRTGGNQPQHF.

V is TRBV20-1 and J is TRBJ2-7; D uncertain. Germline assignment: CDR1 DFQATT and CDR2 SNEGSKA (reference sequence). V shed 6 bases and J shed 4 bases, with 10 bases lying between them. The CDR3 covers 11 residues. CDR3 sequence (DNA): TGCAGTGCGGCTTCGTTGTACGAGCAGTACTTC. Translated: CSAASLYEQYF.

Points on this clonotype: No conserved phenylalanine or tryptophan is present at the end of the CDR3, so a read error is the likely explanation. CDR3 in amino acids: CASSSHGTGDNYGYTL. The CDR3 DNA reads TGTGCCAGCAGCTCCCACGGGACAGGGGATAACTATGGCTACACCTTA. V is TRBV5-4 and J is TRBJ1-2; 10 bases are shared with TRBD1. Germline assignment: CDR1 SGHNT and CDR2 YYREEE (reference sequence). The CDR3 totals 16 residues. V shed 3 bases and J 1 base; nucleotides not matched to a gene: 6.

This clonotype was counted many times. V and J are TRBV29-1 and TRBJ2-2, with a weak D call TRBD1 (5 bases). This CDR3 spans 15 amino acids. The V end was cut by 6 bases, the J end by 1 base, with 15 bases between. Per the germline V gene, CDR1 is SQVTM and CDR2 is ANQGSEA. CDR3 protein: CSVRSPRENTGELFF. DNA of the CDR3: TGCAGCGTCCGAAGCCCCAGGGAGAACACCGGGGAGCTGTTTTTT.

This chain uses TRBV4-1 with TRBJ2-7; D remains unclear. CDR3 length: 18 amino acids. Trimming left V 0 bases short and J 2 bases short, with 20 bases between. Germline V CDR1 and CDR2: MGHRA, YSYEKL. The CDR3 spells CASSQESQRGITPYEQYF. The CDR3 DNA reads as TGCGCCAGCAGCCAAGAATCCCAGCGAGGCATAACCCCCTACGAGCAGTACTTC.

V and J are TRBV29-1 and TRBJ2-1, with TRBD2 identical over 8 bases. Trimming took 6 bases from V and 0 from J; bases not matched to a gene: 4. Germline assignment: CDR1 SQVTM and CDR2 ANQGSEA. The CDR3 has 14 amino acids. The CDR3 DNA is TGCAGCGTATCCGGGACTAGCTCCTACAATGAGCAGTTCTTC. Translating gives CSVSGTSSYNEQFF.

Turning to this clonotype: One base away lies a much larger clone, so this may be a sequencing read error. The genes are TRBV7-2 and TRBJ2-5; D is undetermined. This CDR3 contains 11 residues. Germline V gene lookup returns CDR1 SGHTA and CDR2 FQGNSA. CDR3 nucleotides: TGTGCCAGCAGACTACAAGAGACCCATTACTTC. This codes for CASRLQETHYF. Variable domain in full (rest from reference TRBV7-2 and TRBJ2-5): GAGVSQSPSNKVTEKGKDVELRCDPISGHTALYWYRQSLGQGLEFLIYFQGNSAPDKSGLPSDRFSAERTGGSVSTLTIQRTQQEDSAVYLCASRLQETHYFGPGTRLLVL.

This clonotype was seen many times. This chain uses TRBV7-2 with TRBJ2-7; 8 bases fit TRBD1. Germline values: CDR1 SGHTA, CDR2 FQGNSA. The CDR3 sequence is 12 residues long. Germline trimming cut 5 bases from V and 7 bases from J; bases unmatched to any gene: 4. CDR3 loop: CASSPQGVEQYF. In DNA, the CDR3 is TGTGCCAGCAGCCCACAGGGGGTTGAGCAGTACTTC. Supplemented by reference TRBV7-2 and TRBJ2-7, the full variable domain reads GAGVSQSPSNKVTEKGKDVELRCDPISGHTALYWYRQSLGQGLEFLIYFQGNSAPDKSGLPSDRFSAERTGGSVSTLTIQRTQQEDSAVYLCASSPQGVEQYFGPGTRLTVT.

The V gene is TRBV7-9, the J gene TRBJ2-1, with unresolved D. Germline-derived CDR1 and CDR2 are SEHNR and FQNEAQ (reference sequence). This CDR3 spans 14 amino acids. Trimming stripped 6 bases from V and 8 bases from J, with 17 bases between. As DNA, the CDR3 is TGTGCCAGCAGTTCAGAGACTCAGCCCCATGAGCAGTTCTTC. It translates to CASSSETQPHEQFF.